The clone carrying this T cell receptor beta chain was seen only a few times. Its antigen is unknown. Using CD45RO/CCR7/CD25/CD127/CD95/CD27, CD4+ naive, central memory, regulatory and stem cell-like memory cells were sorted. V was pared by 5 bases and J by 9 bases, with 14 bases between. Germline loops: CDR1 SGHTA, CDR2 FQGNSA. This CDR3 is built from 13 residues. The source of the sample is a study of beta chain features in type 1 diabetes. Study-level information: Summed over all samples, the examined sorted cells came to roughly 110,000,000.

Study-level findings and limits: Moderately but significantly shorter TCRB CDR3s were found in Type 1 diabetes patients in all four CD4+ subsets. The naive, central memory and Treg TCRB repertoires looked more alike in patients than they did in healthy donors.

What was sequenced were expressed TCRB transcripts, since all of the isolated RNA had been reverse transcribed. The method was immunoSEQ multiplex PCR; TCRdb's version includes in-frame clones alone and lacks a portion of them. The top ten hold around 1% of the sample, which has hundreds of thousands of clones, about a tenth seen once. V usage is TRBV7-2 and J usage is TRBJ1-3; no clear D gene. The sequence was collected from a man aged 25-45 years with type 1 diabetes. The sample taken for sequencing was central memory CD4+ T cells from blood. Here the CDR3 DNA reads TGTGCCAGCAGCCCGGGGTGGCTGGGCACCATATATTTT. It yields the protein CASSPGWLGTIYF.